Included here is one TCR beta chain sequence, with context. Authors' data handling: Reference gene primer amplification gave nucleated cell count estimates. Clones were sequenced by immunoSEQ multiplex PCR, and TCRdb holds only the in-frame ones, with some missing. The DNA was the basis for D and trimming; V, J and clone size are from that table. This sample has 130,000 or so clones, with approximately 71% found just once. These data come from a study of blood T cell repertoires in COVID-19. The wider study: The samples span acute and convalescent COVID-19 from the United States, Italy and Spain. T cells, B-cell-depleted T cells, or PBMCs provided the cDNA or gDNA that served as material.

This receptor was identified in a human donor in a cohort sampled during active COVID-19. Sequenced input: peripheral blood.

The CDR3, as DNA: TGTGCCAGTAGTATAGTCCGGAACACTGAAGCTTTCTTT. Amino acid sequence: CASSIVRNTEAFF. The chain joins TRBV19 to TRBJ1-1; D call uncertain. This CDR3 is 13 amino acids long. Trimming took 1 base from V and 1 from J, leaving 4 bases between them. Looked up from germline, CDR1 is LNHDA and CDR2 is SQIVND (reference sequence).